This entry lists 20 T cell receptor beta chains sequenced from one sample in a study of T-cell memory formation after mild COVID-19. TCRdb analysed the 5' RACE reads with MiXCR anew, one entry per CDR3 protein. The table shows approximately 400,000 distinct CDR3 sequences, with roughly 17% occurring only once. Material for sequencing was PBMCs or a T cell subset sorted from them (not recorded which). The source is a man aged 18-30 years who had mild COVID-19 (a few samples of this study predate the infection). Cell type and time point are not known.

The CDR3 DNA reads as TGTGCCAGCAGCTTACTGATCACAGGGGTGGGCAATCAGCCCCAGCATTTT. It codes for CASSLLITGVGNQPQHF. The chain recombines TRBV7-8 with TRBJ1-5; 7 nucleotides line up with TRBD1. After removal of 2 bases from V and 2 bases from J, the junction contained 9 bases not matched to a gene. The CDR3 runs 17 residues. Germline loops: CDR1 SGHVS, CDR2 FQNEAQ.

The chain employs TRBV5-1 and TRBJ2-2; D is perhaps TRBD1 or TRBD2 (5 bases each). The CDR3 has 12 residues. Germline-derived CDR1 and CDR2 are SGHRS and YFSETQ. Trimming stripped 7 bases from V and 6 bases from J, with 10 bases between. The chain's CDR3 is CASFGGPGELFF. CDR3 bases: TGCGCCAGCTTTGGGGGACCCGGGGAGCTGTTTTTT.

This clonotype was detected a few times. CDR3 nucleotides: TGTGCCAGCAGCCAAGTCGCGGAAGAGACCCAGTACTTC. It specifies CASSQVAEETQYF. The chain links TRBV3-1 to TRBJ2-5; D gene uncertain. The length of the CDR3 is 13 residues. Germline lookup yields CDR1 LGHDT and CDR2 YNNKEL (reference sequence). The germline V and J ends were trimmed by 1 base and 3 bases, with 6 bases remaining between them.

This clonotype was detected many times. The V and J genes are TRBV7-9 and TRBJ2-6; no firm D call. Trimming shortened V by 6 bases and J by 2 bases, and 14 bases separated the two germline ends. CDR3 size: 16 residues. CDR1 and CDR2 from the germline V gene are SEHNR and FQNEAQ (reference sequence). CDR3 loop: CASRPYVVPGANVLTF. CDR3 coding DNA: TGTGCCAGCAGGCCGTACGTGGTCCCTGGGGCCAACGTCCTGACTTTC. Looking up the rest from reference TRBV7-9 and TRBJ2-6 gives the full variable domain: DTGVSQNPRHKITKRGQNVTFRCDPISEHNRLYWYRQTLGQGPEFLTYFQNEAQLEKSRLLSDRFSAERPKGSFSTLEIQRTEQGDSAMYLCASRPYVVPGANVLTFGAGSRLTVL.

This chain links TRBV18 with TRBJ2-5; no definite D call. This CDR3 is built from 14 residues. Germline lookup yields CDR1 KGHSH and CDR2 LQKENI. The V and J ends lost 3 bases and 5 bases respectively, with 13 bases between them. The CDR3 nucleotides read TGTGCCAGCTCACCCCTGCCCGGGCCGGAGACCCAGTACTTC. Protein: CASSPLPGPETQYF.

The chain employs TRBV5-1 and TRBJ1-2; the D gene is possibly TRBD1 (6 bases). Trimming removed 2 bases at V and 8 bases at J, with 16 bases between. Germline CDR1 SGHRS, CDR2 YFSETQ. This CDR3 region has 14 residues. CDR3 loop: CASSFQGSSEGYTF. The CDR3 coding sequence is TGCGCCAGCAGCTTTCAGGGGAGTTCAGAAGGCTACACCTTC. Full variable domain (rest looked up from reference TRBV5-1 and TRBJ1-2): KAGVTQTPRYLIKTRGQQVTLSCSPISGHRSVSWYQQTPGQGLQFLFEYFSETQRNKGNFPGRFSGRQFSNSRSEMNVSTLELGDSALYLCASSFQGSSEGYTFGSGTRLTVV.

This clonotype appeared once. This sequence joins TRBV2 and TRBJ2-5; D is uncertain. Germline-derived CDR1 and CDR2 are SNHLY and FYNNEI. V gave up 5 bases and J gave up 5 bases, with 9 bases separating them. The CDR3 has 12 amino acids. In nucleotides, the CDR3 is TGTGCCAGCAGTAATCTTGTGGAGACCCAGTACTTC. It is translated as CASSNLVETQYF.

In DNA, the CDR3 is TGTGCCTGGAGGACAGGCTGGGAAGTCTATGGCTACACCTTC. It translates to CAWRTGWEVYGYTF. The chain joins TRBV30 to TRBJ1-2; tentatively, D is TRBD1 (6 bases). Germline lookup yields CDR1 GTSNPN and CDR2 SVGIG (reference sequence). CDR3 size: 14 residues. Deletions cut 3 bases from V and 4 bases from J, with 15 bases between.

The chain employs TRBV24-1 and TRBJ2-3, with D unresolved. Trimming took 9 bases from V and 0 from J, leaving 9 bases between them. Per germline, CDR1 KGHDR and CDR2 SFDVKD. The CDR3 is 13 amino acids. The CDR3: CATQPRSTDTQYF. The CDR3 bases are TGTGCCACCCAACCAAGGAGCACAGATACGCAGTATTTT.

This clonotype was observed a few times. This chain joins TRBV5-1 and TRBJ1-6; TRBD1 is a possible D gene (5 bases). Germline-derived CDR1 and CDR2 are SGHRS and YFSETQ. The V end lost 2 bases, the J end lost 7 bases, and 13 bases lay between the germline ends. The CDR3 extends over 15 amino acids. The CDR3 DNA reads TGCGCCAGCAGCTTTAACGACGGACAAAATTCACCCCTCCACTTT. This sequence encodes CASSFNDGQNSPLHF.

The V call is TRBV7-2, the J call TRBJ2-3; D possibly uses TRBD1 or TRBD2 (5 bases each). With 5 bases removed from V and 6 bases from J, the gap between germline ends came to 15 bases. CDR3 size: 14 residues. Germline loops: CDR1 SGHTA, CDR2 FQGNSA. CDR3 region: CASSRDRPGDTQYF. CDR3 sequence (DNA): TGTGCCAGCAGCAGGGACCGACCTGGGGATACGCAGTATTTT. Together with reference TRBV7-2 and TRBJ2-3, the CDR3 gives the full variable domain: GAGVSQSPSNKVTEKGKDVELRCDPISGHTALYWYRQSLGQGLEFLIYFQGNSAPDKSGLPSDRFSAERTGGSVSTLTIQRTQQEDSAVYLCASSRDRPGDTQYFGPGTRLTVL.

This chain connects TRBV5-1 to TRBJ2-2; 9 nucleotides align to TRBD1. V shed 1 base and J 6 bases; nucleotides not matched to a gene: 19. The CDR3 length is 20 residues. Per the germline V gene, CDR1 is SGHRS and CDR2 is YFSETQ. The CDR3 reads CASSLRRDRAPRGGSGELFF. CDR3 sequence (DNA): TGCGCCAGCAGCTTGAGACGGGACAGGGCCCCACGAGGAGGATCCGGGGAGCTGTTTTTT.

The chain couples TRBV6-2 or TRBV6-3 to TRBJ1-1, with 7 bases identical to TRBD1. V lost 2 bases to trimming and J lost 11 bases; unmatched junction nucleotides: 8. Looked up from germline, CDR1 is MNHEY and CDR2 is SVGEGT. This CDR3 is built from 13 residues. The CDR3 coding sequence is TGTGCCAGCAGTTACGATCTACAGGGGACGGCTTTCTTT. Its translation: CASSYDLQGTAFF.

Only a few counts were recorded for this clonotype. This chain connects TRBV7-9 to TRBJ1-3; D ambiguous. Trimming pared 8 bases from V and 0 bases from J, leaving 8 bases between. The CDR3 runs 13 residues. Per the germline V gene, CDR1 is SEHNR and CDR2 is FQNEAQ (reference sequence). The CDR3: CASWVSSGNTIYF. The CDR3 DNA is TGTGCCAGCTGGGTGAGCTCTGGAAACACCATATATTTT. Together with reference TRBV7-9 and TRBJ1-3, the CDR3 gives the full variable domain: DTGVSQNPRHKITKRGQNVTFRCDPISEHNRLYWYRQTLGQGPEFLTYFQNEAQLEKSRLLSDRFSAERPKGSFSTLEIQRTEQGDSAMYLCASWVSSGNTIYFGEGSWLTVV.

This clonotype was detected ten times or more. The chain has TRBV11-2 and TRBJ2-7, with 8 positions matching TRBD2. V was clipped by 3 bases and J by 2 bases; unmatched bases: 6. The CDR3 length is 15 residues. From germline, CDR1 is SGHAT and CDR2 FQNNGV. This CDR3 is CASSLGRGATYEQYF. CDR3 DNA: TGTGCCAGCAGCTTGGGGCGGGGGGCCACCTACGAGCAGTACTTC.

This clonotype was found a few times. The rearrangement uses TRBV25-1 and TRBJ1-1, with a tentative D call TRBD1 (5 bases). This CDR3 region has 12 residues. Looked up from germline, CDR1 is MGHDK and CDR2 is SYGVNS. Trimming cost V 7 bases and J 4 bases, with 10 bases left between them. The CDR3: CASNGARTEAFF. In DNA form, the CDR3 reads TGTGCCAGCAATGGGGCGCGCACTGAAGCTTTCTTT.

The genes are TRBV29-1 and TRBJ2-3, with 14 bases lining up with TRBD2. CDR3 length: 15 amino acids. Germline CDR1 and CDR2: SQVTM and ANQGSEA. V lost 5 bases and J lost 6; bases outside the gene matches: 7. The CDR3 DNA follows: TGCAGCGTTTCAGGACTAGCGGGGGGTTGGGATACGCAGTATTTT. Translation: CSVSGLAGGWDTQYF.

This clonotype was observed a handful of times. The CDR3 DNA follows: TGCGCCAGCAGCCAACAGGACAGGGTAGACACCGGGGAGCTGTTTTTT. Protein: CASSQQDRVDTGELFF. The chain carries TRBV4-3 and TRBJ2-2, with 8 bases fitting TRBD1. The V gene's germline CDR1 is LGHNA and CDR2 YSLEER. V dropped 2 bases and J dropped 3; count of bases not matched to a gene: 5. This CDR3 is 16 amino acids long.

This clonotype was seen at least ten times. The J gene is TRBJ2-1, the V gene TRBV20-1; D is unresolved. Trimming shortened V by 3 bases and J by 10 bases, and 10 bases separated the two germline ends. Germline V gene sequence: CDR1 DFQATT, CDR2 SNEGSKA (reference sequence). There are 11 residues in the CDR3. The CDR3 sequence is CSARSVGEQFF. In DNA form, the CDR3 reads TGCAGTGCTAGGTCGGTTGGGGAGCAGTTCTTC.

This clonotype came up a few times. The gene calls are TRBV6-5 and TRBJ1-1, with D uncertain. Germline assignment: CDR1 MNHEY and CDR2 SVGAGI. This CDR3 contains 15 residues. The V and J ends lost 0 bases and 1 base respectively, with 9 bases between them. CDR3 in DNA: TGTGCCAGCAGTTACTCGCCGGGAGCGAACACTGAAGCTTTCTTT. Its translation is CASSYSPGANTEAFF.